These T cell receptor beta chains were read from a single sample in a study of identifying expanded T cells in peripheral blood. TCRdb's copy holds only in-frame clones and misses some; the assay was immunoSEQ multiplex PCR. Of about 100,000 clones in the sample, roughly nine tenths were seen once. The sequencing sample was made of blood. The receptor set was obtained from a person aged 18-70 years in good health. Both conserved end residues are part of each CDR3. Fields, in order: V gene, J gene, D gene, clone size, CDR3 protein, CDR3 DNA. A D gene is named only where the DNA matches it firmly. Only part of the rows carry a size: once, few, many, or a class if the clone is expanded.

v_call: TRBV9
j_call: TRBJ2-3
d_call: TRBD1
clone_size: -
cdr3_aa: CASNPDRVADTQYF
cdr3_nt: TGTGCCAGCAACCCGGACAGGGTGGCAGATACGCAGTATTTT

v_call: TRBV14
j_call: TRBJ2-1
d_call: TRBD1
clone_size: -
cdr3_aa: CASSQDHNSDRGYNEQFF
cdr3_nt: TGTGCCAGCAGCCAAGATCATAATTCGGACAGGGGGTACAATGAGCAGTTCTTC

v_call: TRBV4-3
j_call: TRBJ1-5
d_call: -
clone_size: -
cdr3_aa: CASSQDISNQPQHF
cdr3_nt: TGCGCCAGCAGCCAAGATATAAGCAATCAGCCCCAGCATTTT

v_call: TRBV5-6
j_call: TRBJ2-4
d_call: -
clone_size: -
cdr3_aa: CASSLPSAKNIQYF
cdr3_nt: TGTGCCAGCAGCTTGCCGAGTGCTAAAAACATTCAGTACTTC

v_call: TRBV19
j_call: TRBJ1-2
d_call: -
clone_size: -
cdr3_aa: CASSIQSPRQGVYGYTF
cdr3_nt: TGTGCCAGTAGTATCCAGTCGCCGAGGCAGGGAGTCTATGGCTACACCTTC

v_call: TRBV28
j_call: TRBJ2-7
d_call: -
clone_size: -
cdr3_aa: CASSGRTVNYEQYF
cdr3_nt: TGTGCCAGCAGTGGACGGACAGTAAACTACGAGCAGTACTTC

v_call: TRBV19
j_call: TRBJ2-7
d_call: -
clone_size: -
cdr3_aa: CASSQGGTYEQYF
cdr3_nt: TGTGCCAGTAGCCAGGGGGGTACCTACGAGCAGTACTTC

v_call: TRBV9
j_call: TRBJ2-3
d_call: TRBD1
clone_size: -
cdr3_aa: CASSYRGYYTDTQYF
cdr3_nt: TGTGCCAGCAGCTACAGGGGGTACTACACAGATACGCAGTATTTT

v_call: TRBV7-9
j_call: TRBJ1-5
d_call: -
clone_size: -
cdr3_aa: CASSGSGFGQPQHF
cdr3_nt: TGTGCCAGCAGCGGGTCAGGCTTCGGGCAGCCCCAGCATTTT

v_call: TRBV6-5
j_call: TRBJ2-3
d_call: -
clone_size: -
cdr3_aa: CASSSGTSNTDTQYF
cdr3_nt: TGTGCCAGCAGTTCCGGGACTTCTAACACAGATACGCAGTATTTT

v_call: TRBV6-5
j_call: TRBJ1-5
d_call: -
clone_size: once
cdr3_aa: CASSRWRTSQPQHF
cdr3_nt: TGTGCCAGCAGCCGTTGGCGGACCTCCCAGCCCCAGCATTTT

v_call: TRBV5-5
j_call: TRBJ1-1
d_call: TRBD1
clone_size: -
cdr3_aa: CASSLTGALEAFF
cdr3_nt: TGTGCCAGCAGCTTGACAGGGGCCCTTGAAGCTTTCTTT

v_call: TRBV6-6
j_call: TRBJ2-7
d_call: -
clone_size: -
cdr3_aa: CASSYSVALDEQYF
cdr3_nt: TGTGCCAGCAGTTACTCGGTGGCTCTGGACGAGCAGTACTTC

v_call: TRBV11-2
j_call: TRBJ2-3
d_call: -
clone_size: -
cdr3_aa: CASSRPENGDTQYF
cdr3_nt: TGTGCCAGCAGCAGACCCGAGAATGGAGATACGCAGTATTTT

v_call: TRBV5-6
j_call: TRBJ2-1
d_call: TRBD1
clone_size: -
cdr3_aa: CASSLLGQGRNEQFF
cdr3_nt: TGTGCCAGCAGCTTGTTAGGACAGGGGCGCAATGAGCAGTTCTTC

v_call: TRBV19
j_call: TRBJ1-1
d_call: TRBD1
clone_size: few
cdr3_aa: CASRQGAVNTEAFF
cdr3_nt: TGTGCCAGTAGACAGGGGGCGGTGAACACTGAAGCTTTCTTT

v_call: TRBV6-6
j_call: TRBJ2-7
d_call: TRBD1
clone_size: few
cdr3_aa: CASSDRGLKEQYF
cdr3_nt: TGTGCCAGCAGCGACAGGGGGCTAAAAGAGCAGTACTTC

v_call: TRBV30
j_call: TRBJ2-7
d_call: -
clone_size: -
cdr3_aa: CAWRRTGSTYEQYF
cdr3_nt: TGTGCCTGGAGGAGAACAGGGTCCACCTACGAGCAGTACTTC

v_call: TRBV29-1
j_call: TRBJ2-1
d_call: TRBD2
clone_size: -
cdr3_aa: CSVEKGGGDSYNEQFF
cdr3_nt: TGCAGCGTTGAAAAAGGCGGGGGGGACTCCTACAATGAGCAGTTCTTC

v_call: TRBV9
j_call: TRBJ2-7
d_call: -
clone_size: -
cdr3_aa: CASSQLPGQTLRGQYF
cdr3_nt: TGTGCCAGCAGCCAACTTCCTGGACAGACCTTACGAGGGCAGTACTTC

v_call: TRBV5-1
j_call: TRBJ1-1
d_call: -
clone_size: -
cdr3_aa: CASSLQGANTEAFF
cdr3_nt: TGCGCCAGCAGCCTACAGGGTGCGAACACTGAAGCTTTCTTT

v_call: TRBV15
j_call: TRBJ2-1
d_call: -
clone_size: -
cdr3_aa: CATLQVGGKNEQFF
cdr3_nt: TGTGCCACCCTCCAAGTTGGTGGAAAAAATGAGCAGTTCTTC

v_call: TRBV10-2
j_call: TRBJ2-1
d_call: -
clone_size: -
cdr3_aa: CASSETHYNEQFF
cdr3_nt: TGCGCCAGCAGTGAGACCCACTACAATGAGCAGTTCTTC

v_call: TRBV19
j_call: TRBJ1-1
d_call: -
clone_size: once
cdr3_aa: CASIPAGWFGGEAFF
cdr3_nt: TGTGCCAGTATCCCCGCAGGCTGGTTTGGGGGAGAAGCTTTCTTT

v_call: TRBV28
j_call: TRBJ1-1
d_call: -
clone_size: -
cdr3_aa: CASSLGTKGKAFF
cdr3_nt: TGTGCCAGCAGTTTGGGGACAAAGGGAAAAGCTTTCTTT

v_call: TRBV7-9
j_call: TRBJ1-2
d_call: TRBD1
clone_size: -
cdr3_aa: CASSSRGAGRADGYTF
cdr3_nt: TGTGCCAGCTCCAGCAGGGGGGCAGGCCGCGCCGATGGCTACACCTTC